This TCR beta chain appears in the sequencing data of a study of cytomegalovirus exposure and HLA in healthy donors. Study-wide findings and caveats: 164 TCR beta chains were listed as cytomegalovirus-associated.

The PCR ran on 60 Vbeta and 13 Jbeta primers. Profiled with immunoSEQ multiplex PCR; TCRdb holds only in-frame clones, not every one. The sample consists of some 190,000 clones, roughly 80% of them appearing once. This clone came up a few times. The antigen is unknown. Trimming removed 4 bases from V and 9 bases from J, with 15 bases in between. CDR3 length: 13 amino acids. The germline CDR1 and CDR2 sequences are MGHRA and YSYEKL. Sequencing was performed on PBMCs. The chain combines TRBV4-1 with TRBJ1-2; D might be TRBD1 (5 bases). The TCR sequence derives from a girl aged 10 to 17 in good health and CMV-seropositive. The CDR3 region is CASSPGPGGSYTF. The CDR3 region has the DNA TGCGCCAGCAGCCCGGGGCCTGGCGGGAGCTACACCTTC.